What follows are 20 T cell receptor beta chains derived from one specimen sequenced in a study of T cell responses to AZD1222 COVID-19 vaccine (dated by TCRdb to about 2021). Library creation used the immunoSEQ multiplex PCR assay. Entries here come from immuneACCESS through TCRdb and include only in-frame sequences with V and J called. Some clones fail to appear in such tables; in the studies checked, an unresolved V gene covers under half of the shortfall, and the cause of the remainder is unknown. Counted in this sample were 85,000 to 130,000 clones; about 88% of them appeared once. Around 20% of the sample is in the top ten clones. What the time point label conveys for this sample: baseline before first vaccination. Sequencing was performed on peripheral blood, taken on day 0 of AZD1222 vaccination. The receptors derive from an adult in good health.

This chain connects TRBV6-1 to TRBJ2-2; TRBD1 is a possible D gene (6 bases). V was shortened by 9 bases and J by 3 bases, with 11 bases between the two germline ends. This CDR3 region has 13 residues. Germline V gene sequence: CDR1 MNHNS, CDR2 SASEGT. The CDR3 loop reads CASWDTDTGELFF. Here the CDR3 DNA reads TGTGCCAGTTGGGACACCGACACCGGGGAGCTGTTTTTT.

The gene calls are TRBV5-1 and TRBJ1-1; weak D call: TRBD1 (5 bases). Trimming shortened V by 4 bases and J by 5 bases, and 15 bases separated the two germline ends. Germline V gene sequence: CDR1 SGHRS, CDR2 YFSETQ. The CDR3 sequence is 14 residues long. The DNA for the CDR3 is TGCGCCAGCAGCCAACAGGCGCCCGGGACTGAAGCTTTCTTT. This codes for CASSQQAPGTEAFF.

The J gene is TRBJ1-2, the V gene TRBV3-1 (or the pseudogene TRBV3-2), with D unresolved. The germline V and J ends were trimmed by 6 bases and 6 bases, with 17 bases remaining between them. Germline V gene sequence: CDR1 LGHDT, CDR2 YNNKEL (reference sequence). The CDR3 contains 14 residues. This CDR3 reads CASSPGPHTNGYTF. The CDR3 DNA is TGTGCCAGCAGTCCCGGGCCCCATACAAATGGCTACACCTTC.

The CDR3 nucleotides are TGTGCTAGTGGTTTGGGGAAAGGACAGAAGGGGGGTGGCTACACCTTC. The encoded protein is CASGLGKGQKGGGYTF. The V gene is TRBV12-5, the J gene TRBJ1-2; D may be TRBD1 (6 bases). This CDR3 has 16 amino acids. With 1 base removed from V and 7 bases from J, the gap between germline ends came to 19 bases. CDR1 and CDR2 from the germline V gene are LGHNT and FRNRAP.

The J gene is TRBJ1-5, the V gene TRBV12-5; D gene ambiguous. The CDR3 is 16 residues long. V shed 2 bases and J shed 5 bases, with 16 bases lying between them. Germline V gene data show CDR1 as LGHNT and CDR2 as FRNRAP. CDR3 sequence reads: CASGLIPQEADQPQHF. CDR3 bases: TGTGCTAGTGGTTTGATACCCCAGGAGGCAGATCAGCCCCAGCATTTT.

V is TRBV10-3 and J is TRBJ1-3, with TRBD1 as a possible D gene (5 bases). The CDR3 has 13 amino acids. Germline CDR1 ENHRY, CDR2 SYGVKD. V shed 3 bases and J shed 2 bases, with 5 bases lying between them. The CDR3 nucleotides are TGTGCCATCAGTGACAGGGCTGGAAACACCATATATTTT. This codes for CAISDRAGNTIYF.

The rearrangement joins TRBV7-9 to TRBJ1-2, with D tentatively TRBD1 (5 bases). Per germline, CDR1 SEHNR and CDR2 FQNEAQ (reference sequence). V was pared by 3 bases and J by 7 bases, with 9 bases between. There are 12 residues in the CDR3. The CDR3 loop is CASSLPQGGYTF. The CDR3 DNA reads TGTGCCAGCAGCTTGCCGCAGGGTGGCTACACCTTC.

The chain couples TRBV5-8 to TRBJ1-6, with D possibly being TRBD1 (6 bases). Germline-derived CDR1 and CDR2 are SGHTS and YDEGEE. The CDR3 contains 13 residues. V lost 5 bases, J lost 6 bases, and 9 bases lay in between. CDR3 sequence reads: CASRRQANSPLHF. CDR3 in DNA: TGTGCCAGCAGAAGACAGGCTAATTCACCCCTCCACTTT.

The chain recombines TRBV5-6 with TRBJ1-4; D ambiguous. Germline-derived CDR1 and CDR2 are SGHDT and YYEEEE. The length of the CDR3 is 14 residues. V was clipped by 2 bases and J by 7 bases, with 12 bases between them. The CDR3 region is CASSFGGFSEKLFF. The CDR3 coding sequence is TGTGCCAGCAGCTTCGGAGGATTCAGTGAAAAACTGTTTTTT.

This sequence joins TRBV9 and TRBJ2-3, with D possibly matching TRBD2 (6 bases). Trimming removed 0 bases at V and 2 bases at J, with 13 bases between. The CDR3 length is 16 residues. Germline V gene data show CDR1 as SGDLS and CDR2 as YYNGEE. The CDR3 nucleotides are TGTGCCAGCAGCGTAGGACTAGTGGGAGCCACAGATACGCAGTATTTT. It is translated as CASSVGLVGATDTQYF. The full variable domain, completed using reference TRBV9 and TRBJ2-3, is DSGVTQTPKHLITATGQRVTLRCSPRSGDLSVYWYQQSLDQGLQFLIQYYNGEERAKGNILERFSAQQFPDLHSELNLSSLELGDSALYFCASSVGLVGATDTQYFGPGTRLTVL.

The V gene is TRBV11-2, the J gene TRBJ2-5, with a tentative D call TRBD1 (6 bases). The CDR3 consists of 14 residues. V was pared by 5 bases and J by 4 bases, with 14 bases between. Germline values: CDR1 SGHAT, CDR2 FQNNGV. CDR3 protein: CASSHRTAPETQYF. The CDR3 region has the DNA TGTGCCAGCAGCCACAGGACAGCACCAGAGACCCAGTACTTC.

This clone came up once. CDR3 DNA sequence: TGTGCCAGCAGCTTAGTGTGGGTTGGGCGTGAAAAACTGTTTTTT. Protein: CASSLVWVGREKLFF. The rearrangement uses TRBV11-1 and TRBJ1-4; no clear D. The germline V and J ends were trimmed by 1 base and 7 bases, with 13 bases remaining between them. CDR1 is SGHAT and CDR2 is FQDESV in the germline V gene (reference sequence). The CDR3 is 15 residues long.

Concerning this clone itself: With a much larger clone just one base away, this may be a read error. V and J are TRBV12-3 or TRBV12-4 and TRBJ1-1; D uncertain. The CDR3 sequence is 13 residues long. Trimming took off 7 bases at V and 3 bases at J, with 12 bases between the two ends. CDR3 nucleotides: TGTGCCAGCAACCGCAAAACAGACACTGAAGCTTTCTTT. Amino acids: CASNRKTDTEAFF.

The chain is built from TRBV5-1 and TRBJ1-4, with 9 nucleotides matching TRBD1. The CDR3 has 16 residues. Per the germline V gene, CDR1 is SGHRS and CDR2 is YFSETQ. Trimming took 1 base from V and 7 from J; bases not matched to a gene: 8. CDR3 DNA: TGCGCCAGCAGCTTGATGGCGACAGGGGGTCGTGAAAAACTGTTTTTT. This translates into CASSLMATGGREKLFF.

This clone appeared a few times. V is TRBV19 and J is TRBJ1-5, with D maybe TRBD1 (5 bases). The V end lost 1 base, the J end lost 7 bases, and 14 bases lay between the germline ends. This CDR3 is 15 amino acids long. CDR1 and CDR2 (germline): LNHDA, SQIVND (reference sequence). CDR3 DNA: TGTGCCAGTAGTATAGGGGGCGCGTTGCGACAGCCCCAGCATTTT. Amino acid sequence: CASSIGGALRQPQHF.

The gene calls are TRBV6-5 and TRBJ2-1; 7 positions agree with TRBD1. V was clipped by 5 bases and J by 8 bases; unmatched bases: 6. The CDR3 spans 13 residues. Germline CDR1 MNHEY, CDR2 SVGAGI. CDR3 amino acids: CASSPDRVHEQFF. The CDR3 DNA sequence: TGTGCCAGCAGTCCCGACAGGGTGCATGAGCAGTTCTTC.

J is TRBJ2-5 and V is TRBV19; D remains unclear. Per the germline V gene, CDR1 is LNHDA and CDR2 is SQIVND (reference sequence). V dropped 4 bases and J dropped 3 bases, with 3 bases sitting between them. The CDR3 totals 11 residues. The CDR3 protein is CASSREETQYF. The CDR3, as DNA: TGTGCCAGTAGTAGAGAAGAGACCCAGTACTTC.

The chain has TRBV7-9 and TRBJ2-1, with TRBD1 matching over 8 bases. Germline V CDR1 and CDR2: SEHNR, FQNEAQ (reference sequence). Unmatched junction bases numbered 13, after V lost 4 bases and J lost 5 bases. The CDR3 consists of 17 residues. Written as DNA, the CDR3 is TGTGCCAGCAGCTATGCTTACCAGGGACAGGACAACAATGAGCAGTTCTTC. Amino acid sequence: CASSYAYQGQDNNEQFF. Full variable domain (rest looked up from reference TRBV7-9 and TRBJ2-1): DTGVSQNPRHKITKRGQNVTFRCDPISEHNRLYWYRQTLGQGPEFLTYFQNEAQLEKSRLLSDRFSAERPKGSFSTLEIQRTEQGDSAMYLCASSYAYQGQDNNEQFFGPGTRLTVL.

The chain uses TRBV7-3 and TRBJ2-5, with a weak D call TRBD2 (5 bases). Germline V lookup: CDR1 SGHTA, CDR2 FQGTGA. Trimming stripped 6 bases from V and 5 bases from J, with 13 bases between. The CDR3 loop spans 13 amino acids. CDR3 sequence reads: CASSPSGWETQYF. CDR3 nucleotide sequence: TGTGCCAGCAGTCCTTCGGGGTGGGAGACCCAGTACTTC.

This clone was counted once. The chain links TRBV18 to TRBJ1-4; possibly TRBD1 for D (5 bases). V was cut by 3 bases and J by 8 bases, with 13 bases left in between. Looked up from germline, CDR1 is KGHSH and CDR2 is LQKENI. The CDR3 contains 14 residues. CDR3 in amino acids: CASSPVQGGEKLFF. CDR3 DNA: TGTGCCAGCTCACCCGTCCAGGGTGGAGAAAAACTGTTTTTT.